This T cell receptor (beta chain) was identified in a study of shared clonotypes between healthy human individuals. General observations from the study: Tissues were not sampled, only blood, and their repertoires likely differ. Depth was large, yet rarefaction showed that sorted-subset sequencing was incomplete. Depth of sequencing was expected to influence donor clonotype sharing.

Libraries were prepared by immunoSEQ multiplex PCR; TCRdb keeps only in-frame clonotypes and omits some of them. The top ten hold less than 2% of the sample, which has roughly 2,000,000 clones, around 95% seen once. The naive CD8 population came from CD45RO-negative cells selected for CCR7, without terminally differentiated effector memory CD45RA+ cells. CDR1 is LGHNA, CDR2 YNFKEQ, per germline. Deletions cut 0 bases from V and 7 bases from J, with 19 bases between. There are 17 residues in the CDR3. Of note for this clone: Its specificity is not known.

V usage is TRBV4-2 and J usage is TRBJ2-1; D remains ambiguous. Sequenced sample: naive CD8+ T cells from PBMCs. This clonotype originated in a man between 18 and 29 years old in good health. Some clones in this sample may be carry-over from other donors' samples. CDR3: CASSQDFGLSLVNEQFF. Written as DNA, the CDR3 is TGTGCCAGCAGCCAAGATTTTGGCCTTTCGCTTGTTAATGAGCAGTTCTTC.